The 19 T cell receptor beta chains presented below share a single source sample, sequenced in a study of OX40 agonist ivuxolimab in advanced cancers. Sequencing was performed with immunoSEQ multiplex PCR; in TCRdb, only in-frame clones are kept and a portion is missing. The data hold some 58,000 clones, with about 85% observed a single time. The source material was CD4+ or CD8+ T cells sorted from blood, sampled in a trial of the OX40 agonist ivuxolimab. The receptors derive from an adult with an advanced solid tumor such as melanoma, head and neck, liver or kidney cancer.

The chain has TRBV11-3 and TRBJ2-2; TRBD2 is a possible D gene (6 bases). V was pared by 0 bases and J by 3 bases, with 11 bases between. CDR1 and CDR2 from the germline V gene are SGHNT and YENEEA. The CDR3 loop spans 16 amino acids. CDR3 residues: CASSLEKWGDTGELFF. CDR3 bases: TGTGCCAGCAGCTTAGAAAAGTGGGGGGACACCGGGGAGCTGTTTTTT.

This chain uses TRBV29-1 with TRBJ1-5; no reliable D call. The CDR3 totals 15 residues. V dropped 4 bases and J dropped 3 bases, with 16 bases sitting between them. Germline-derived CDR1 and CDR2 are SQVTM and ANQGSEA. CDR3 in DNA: TGCAGCGTTGGGGTTGCTGGGGAACCCAATCAGCCCCAGCATTTT. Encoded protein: CSVGVAGEPNQPQHF.

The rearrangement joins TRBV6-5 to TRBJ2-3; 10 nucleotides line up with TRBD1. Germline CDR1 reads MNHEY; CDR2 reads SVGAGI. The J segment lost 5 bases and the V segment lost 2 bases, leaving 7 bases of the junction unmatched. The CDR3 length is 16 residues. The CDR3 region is CASSYRRTGGKDTQYF. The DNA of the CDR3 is TGTGCCAGCAGTTACCGCCGGACAGGGGGTAAAGATACGCAGTATTTT.

CDR3 sequence (DNA): TGTGCCAGCAGTTACATTGGAGGCTACACCTTC. Translated, it gives CASSYIGGYTF. This chain uses TRBV6-6 with TRBJ1-2; D unresolved. V was cut by 2 bases and J by 8 bases, with 6 bases left in between. The germline gives CDR1 MNHNY, CDR2 SVGAGI (reference sequence). There are 11 residues in the CDR3.

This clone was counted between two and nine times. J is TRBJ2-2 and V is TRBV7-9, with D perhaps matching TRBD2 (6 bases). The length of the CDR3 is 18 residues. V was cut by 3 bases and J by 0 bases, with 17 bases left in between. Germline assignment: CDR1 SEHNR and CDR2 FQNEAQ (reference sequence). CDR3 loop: CASSLLGLGGSNTGELFF. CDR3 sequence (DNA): TGTGCCAGCAGCTTGCTCGGTTTGGGGGGATCGAACACCGGGGAGCTGTTTTTT.

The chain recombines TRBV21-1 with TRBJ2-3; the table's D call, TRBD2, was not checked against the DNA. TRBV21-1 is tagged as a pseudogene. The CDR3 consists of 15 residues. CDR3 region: CASSKRRGWISTQYF. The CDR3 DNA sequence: TGTGCCAGCAGCAAGCGGCGAGGGTGGATAAGTACGCAGTATTTT.

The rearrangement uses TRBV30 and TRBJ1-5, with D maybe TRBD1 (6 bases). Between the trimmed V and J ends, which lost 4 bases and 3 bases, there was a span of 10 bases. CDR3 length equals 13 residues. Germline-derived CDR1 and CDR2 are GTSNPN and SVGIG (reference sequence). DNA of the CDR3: TGTGCCTGGACGGACAGCCTCAATCAGCCCCAGCATTTT. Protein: CAWTDSLNQPQHF.

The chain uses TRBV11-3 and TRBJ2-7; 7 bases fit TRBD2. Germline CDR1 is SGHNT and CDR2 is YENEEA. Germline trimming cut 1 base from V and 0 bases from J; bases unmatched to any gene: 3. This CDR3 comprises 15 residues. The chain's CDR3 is CASSLGASGSYEQYF. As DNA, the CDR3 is TGTGCCAGCAGCTTAGGAGCTAGCGGCTCCTACGAGCAGTACTTC. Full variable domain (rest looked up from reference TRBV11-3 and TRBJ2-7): EAGVVQSPRYKIIEKKQPVAFWCNPISGHNTLYWYLQNLGQGPELLIRYENEEAVDDSQLPKDRFSAERLKGVDSTLKIQPAELGDSAVYLCASSLGASGSYEQYFGPGTRLTVT.

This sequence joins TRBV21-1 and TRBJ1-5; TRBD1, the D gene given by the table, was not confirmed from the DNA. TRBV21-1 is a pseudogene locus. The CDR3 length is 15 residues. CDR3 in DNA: TGTGCCAGCAGCAAAGCGGGACAGAACAATCAGCCCCAGCATTTT. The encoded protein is CASSKAGQNNQPQHF.

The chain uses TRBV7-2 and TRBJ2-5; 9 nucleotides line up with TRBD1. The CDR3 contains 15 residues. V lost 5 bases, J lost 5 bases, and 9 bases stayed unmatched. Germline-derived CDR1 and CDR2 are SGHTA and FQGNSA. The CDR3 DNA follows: TGTGCCAGCAGCGCCGGGACAGGGTTTAGGGAGACCCAGTACTTC. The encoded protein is CASSAGTGFRETQYF.

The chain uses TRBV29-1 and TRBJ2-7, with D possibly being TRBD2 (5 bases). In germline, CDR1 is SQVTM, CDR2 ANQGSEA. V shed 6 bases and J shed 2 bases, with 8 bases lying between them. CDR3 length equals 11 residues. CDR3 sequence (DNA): TGCAGCGTCGGGGATACCTACGAGCAGTACTTC. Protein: CSVGDTYEQYF.

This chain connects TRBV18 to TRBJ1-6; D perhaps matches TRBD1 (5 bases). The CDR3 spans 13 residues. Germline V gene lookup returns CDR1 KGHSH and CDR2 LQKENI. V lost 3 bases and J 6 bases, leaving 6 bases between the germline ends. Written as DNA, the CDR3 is TGTGCCAGCTCACCTGGGGCTAATTCACCCCTCCACTTT. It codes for CASSPGANSPLHF. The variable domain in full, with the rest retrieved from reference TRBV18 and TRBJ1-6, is NAGVMQNPRHLVRRRGQEARLRCSPMKGHSHVYWYRQLPEEGLKFMVYLQKENIIDESGMPKERFSAEFPKEGPSILRIQQVVRGDSAAYFCASSPGANSPLHFGNGTRLTVT.

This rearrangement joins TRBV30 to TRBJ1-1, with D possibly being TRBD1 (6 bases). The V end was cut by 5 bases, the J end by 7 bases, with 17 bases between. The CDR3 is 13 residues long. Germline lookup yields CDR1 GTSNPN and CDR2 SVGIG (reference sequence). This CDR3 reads CAWGQGLGSEAFF. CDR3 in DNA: TGTGCCTGGGGCCAGGGGCTGGGCAGTGAAGCTTTCTTT.

This CDR3 is CASSPREEVTQYF. DNA for the CDR3: TGTGCCAGCAGTCCGAGGGAGGAGGTTACGCAGTATTTT. V usage is TRBV6-5 and J usage is TRBJ2-3, with D possibly being TRBD2 (6 bases). V was shortened by 5 bases and J by 8 bases, with 14 bases between the two germline ends. This CDR3 is built from 13 residues. Germline CDR1 MNHEY, CDR2 SVGAGI.

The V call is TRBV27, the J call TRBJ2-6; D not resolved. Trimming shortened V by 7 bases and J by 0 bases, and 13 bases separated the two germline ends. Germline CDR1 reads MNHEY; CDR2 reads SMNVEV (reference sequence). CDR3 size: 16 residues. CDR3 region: CASTPWGSSGANVLTF. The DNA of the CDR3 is TGTGCCAGCACCCCCTGGGGTTCCTCTGGGGCCAACGTCCTGACTTTC.

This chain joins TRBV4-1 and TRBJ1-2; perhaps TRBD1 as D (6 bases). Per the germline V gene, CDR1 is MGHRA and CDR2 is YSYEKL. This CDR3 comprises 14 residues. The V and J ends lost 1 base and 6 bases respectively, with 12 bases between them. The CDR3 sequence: CASSQAPRGDGYTF. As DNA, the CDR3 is TGCGCCAGCAGCCAAGCCCCCAGGGGCGATGGCTACACCTTC.

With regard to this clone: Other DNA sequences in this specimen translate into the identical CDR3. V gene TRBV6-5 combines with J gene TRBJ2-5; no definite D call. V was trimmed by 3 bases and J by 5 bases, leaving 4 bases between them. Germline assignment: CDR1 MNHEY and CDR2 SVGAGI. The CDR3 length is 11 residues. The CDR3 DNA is TGTGCCAGCAGTTATGATGAGACCCAGTACTTC. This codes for CASSYDETQYF.

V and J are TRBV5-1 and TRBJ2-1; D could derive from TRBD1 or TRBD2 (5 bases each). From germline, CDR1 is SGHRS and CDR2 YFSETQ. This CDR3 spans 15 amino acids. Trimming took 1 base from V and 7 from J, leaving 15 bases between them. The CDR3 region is CASSLQMGPGNEQFF. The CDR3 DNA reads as TGCGCCAGCAGCTTGCAGATGGGGCCGGGGAATGAGCAGTTCTTC. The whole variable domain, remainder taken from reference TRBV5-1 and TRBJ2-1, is KAGVTQTPRYLIKTRGQQVTLSCSPISGHRSVSWYQQTPGQGLQFLFEYFSETQRNKGNFPGRFSGRQFSNSRSEMNVSTLELGDSALYLCASSLQMGPGNEQFFGPGTRLTVL.

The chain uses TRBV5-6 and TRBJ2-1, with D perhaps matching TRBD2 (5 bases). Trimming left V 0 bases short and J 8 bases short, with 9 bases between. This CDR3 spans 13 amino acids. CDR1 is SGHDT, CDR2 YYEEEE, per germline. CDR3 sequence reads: CASSLGLRYEQFF. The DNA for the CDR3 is TGTGCCAGCAGCTTGGGACTAAGGTATGAGCAGTTCTTC.